Each of the 30 T cell receptor beta chains below was sequenced from the same sample in a study of T cells in Graves' hyperthyroidism and ophthalmopathy. Template material for amplifying TCR beta CDR3 regions consisted of RNA transcripts. The TCR CDR3 first-round RT-PCR relied on the HTBI primer set. TCRdb fed the multiplex PCR reads into MiXCR, producing one record per CDR3 protein. The sample holds about 690,000 distinct CDR3 sequences, about 18% seen once. The sample taken for sequencing was blood. These receptors all stem from a man aged 50-59 years with Graves' hyperthyroidism.

This clonotype was detected ten times or more. V is TRBV13 and J is TRBJ2-2; 8 nucleotides agree with TRBD1. The CDR3 sequence is 16 residues long. Germline V gene data show CDR1 as PRHDT and CDR2 as FYEKMQ (reference sequence). V shed 5 bases and J 3 bases; nucleotides not matched to a gene: 8. The CDR3 loop reads CASSGRPGGYTGELFF. The DNA of the CDR3 is TGTGCCAGCAGCGGCCGTCCAGGGGGCTACACCGGGGAGCTGTTTTTT.

As concerns this clonotype: At one boundary the junction diverges from the germline segment, which might be a read error. V is TRBV7-2 and J is TRBJ2-1; 10 nucleotides match TRBD2. Germline lookup yields CDR1 SGHTA and CDR2 FQGNSA. The length of the CDR3 is 15 residues. CDR3 amino acids: CVSNRAGGSYNEQFF. The DNA for the CDR3 is TGTGTCAGCAACCGAGCGGGAGGGTCCTACAATGAGCAGTTCTTC.

This clonotype was seen a handful of times. V and J are TRBV9 and TRBJ2-2; tentatively, D is TRBD1 or TRBD2 (6 bases each). The CDR3 has 17 amino acids. The germline gives CDR1 SGDLS, CDR2 YYNGEE. V gave up 4 bases and J gave up 3 bases, with 19 bases separating them. The CDR3 region has the DNA TGTGCCAGCAGCCCTGTTCTAGGGGGGCTAGACACCGGGGAGCTGTTTTTT. This translates into CASSPVLGGLDTGELFF.

The chain carries TRBV6-1 and TRBJ1-6, with 8 bases aligning to TRBD1. This CDR3 contains 16 residues. J was trimmed by 6 bases and V by 7 bases; bases with no gene match: 11. The germline V gene has CDR1 MNHNS and CDR2 SASEGT. The CDR3 DNA reads as TGTGCCAGCAATAAACAGGGGGTGGCTGGTAATTCACCCCTCCACTTT. Protein: CASNKQGVAGNSPLHF.

This clonotype has only a few counts. The CDR3 DNA reads as TGCAGTGCTAGGGCTAGCGGGAGAATCAATGAGCAGTTCTTC. This encodes CSARASGRINEQFF. The gene calls are TRBV20-1 and TRBJ2-1; TRBD2 agrees at 10 bases. V lost 3 bases to trimming and J lost 6 bases; unmatched junction nucleotides: 5. CDR1 is DFQATT and CDR2 is SNEGSKA in the germline V gene (reference sequence). The CDR3 runs to 14 residues.

This clonotype was counted a few times. The gene calls are TRBV6-5 and TRBJ1-4, with 8 bases aligning to TRBD1. CDR1 is MNHEY, CDR2 SVGAGI, per germline. This CDR3 has 15 amino acids. V shed 0 bases and J 7 bases; nucleotides not matched to a gene: 4. This chain's CDR3 is CASSYSGTGFEKLFF. Written as DNA, the CDR3 is TGTGCCAGCAGTTACTCCGGGACAGGCTTTGAAAAACTGTTTTTT.

This clonotype was recorded at least ten times. J is TRBJ1-1 and V is TRBV7-8; D is ambiguous. Germline assignment: CDR1 SGHVS and CDR2 FQNEAQ. Trimming pared 0 bases from V and 3 bases from J, leaving 11 bases between. The CDR3 has 15 amino acids. CDR3 sequence reads: CASSLARVRDTEAFF. For the CDR3, the DNA is TGTGCCAGCAGCTTAGCGCGGGTTCGGGACACTGAAGCTTTCTTT.

The genes are TRBV18 and TRBJ2-1, with 10 nucleotides matching TRBD2. Germline CDR1 and CDR2: KGHSH and LQKENI. The CDR3 consists of 16 residues. V was clipped by 3 bases and J by 8 bases; unmatched bases: 10. DNA of the CDR3: TGTGCCAGCTCACCTGCGGCTAGCGGGGGCTGGGATGAGCAGTTCTTC. This sequence encodes CASSPAASGGWDEQFF.

The gene calls are TRBV7-9 and TRBJ2-1; 14 bases fit TRBD2. V lost 5 bases, J lost 7 bases, and 7 bases stayed unmatched. Germline CDR1 SEHNR, CDR2 FQNEAQ (reference sequence). This CDR3 is 16 amino acids long. Here the CDR3 DNA reads TGTGCCAGCAGCCCGACTAGCGGGAGGGTGATAAATGAGCAGTTCTTC. Amino acid sequence: CASSPTSGRVINEQFF.

The J gene is TRBJ2-1, the V gene TRBV24-1; 9 bases are a match to TRBD2. Germline V lookup: CDR1 KGHDR, CDR2 SFDVKD. This CDR3 spans 16 amino acids. V trimming: 0 bases; J trimming: 7 bases; junction bases outside the gene matches: 6. CDR3 sequence reads: CATSDLLVAGVNEQFF. CDR3 sequence (DNA): TGTGCCACCAGTGATTTGTTGGTAGCGGGAGTAAATGAGCAGTTCTTC.

This clonotype was recorded many times. The CDR3 sequence is CAWRTGLNTEAFF. In DNA form, the CDR3 reads TGTGCCTGGAGAACAGGGCTGAACACTGAAGCTTTCTTT. The rearrangement joins TRBV30 to TRBJ1-1; a possible D gene is TRBD1 (6 bases). Trimming took 3 bases from V and 0 from J, leaving 8 bases between them. The germline CDR1 and CDR2 sequences are GTSNPN and SVGIG (reference sequence). CDR3 length equals 13 residues.

This clonotype has only a few counts. V is TRBV5-8 and J is TRBJ2-5; possibly TRBD1 for D (6 bases). CDR1 and CDR2 from the germline V gene are SGHTS and YDEGEE. V was pared by 2 bases and J by 0 bases, with 11 bases between. This CDR3 contains 15 residues. The chain's CDR3 is CASSFLGADQETQYF. DNA for the CDR3: TGTGCCAGCAGCTTTTTGGGGGCAGACCAAGAGACCCAGTACTTC.

This clonotype was picked up many times. The chain has TRBV29-1 and TRBJ1-1, with 7 positions matching TRBD1. The V gene's germline CDR1 is SQVTM and CDR2 ANQGSEA. Trimming removed 6 bases from V and 3 bases from J; junction bases left unmatched: 10. CDR3 length: 14 residues. CDR3 nucleotides: TGCAGCGTATTTCTCGGACAGGAGCACACTGAAGCTTTCTTT. It encodes CSVFLGQEHTEAFF.

The chain joins TRBV5-1 to TRBJ2-7; TRBD2 aligns across 10 bases. Trimming at V came to 5 bases and at J to 3 bases, leaving 8 bases not matched to a gene. Per germline, CDR1 SGHRS and CDR2 YFSETQ. CDR3 length: 15 amino acids. The CDR3 bases are TGCGCCAGCAGAGCGGGGGGGAATAGATTCTACGAGCAGTACTTC. Translated, it gives CASRAGGNRFYEQYF.

This clonotype was found many times. The chain combines TRBV2 with TRBJ1-1, with TRBD1 matching over 7 bases. Trimming removed 6 bases from V and 1 base from J; junction bases left unmatched: 14. Germline loops: CDR1 SNHLY, CDR2 FYNNEI. The CDR3 sequence is 17 residues long. Here the CDR3 DNA reads TGTGCCAGCAGGAGGAGGGGGCCCTTATTATCGAACACTGAAGCTTTCTTT. Translating gives CASRRRGPLLSNTEAFF. Looking up the rest from reference TRBV2 and TRBJ1-1 gives the full variable domain: EPEVTQTPSHQVTQMGQEVILRCVPISNHLYFYWYRQILGQKVEFLVSFYNNEISEKSEIFDDQFSVERPDGSNFTLKIRSTKLEDSAMYFCASRRRGPLLSNTEAFFGQGTRLTVV.

This clonotype was recorded a few times. J is TRBJ2-1 and V is TRBV5-6; 10 bases map to TRBD1. CDR1 and CDR2 (germline): SGHDT, YYEEEE. V lost 3 bases to trimming and J lost 8 bases; unmatched junction nucleotides: 5. The CDR3 is made up of 14 amino acids. The CDR3 sequence: CASSWAGTGDEQFF. The DNA for the CDR3 is TGTGCCAGCAGCTGGGCCGGGACAGGGGATGAGCAGTTCTTC.

J is TRBJ1-2 and V is TRBV2; no reliable D call. The CDR3 is 12 amino acids. CDR1 and CDR2 (germline): SNHLY, FYNNEI. Trimming took 7 bases from V and 3 from J, leaving 9 bases between them. The CDR3 loop is CASTERDYGYTF. CDR3 sequence (DNA): TGTGCCAGCACCGAGCGGGACTATGGCTACACCTTC.

This clonotype was recorded many times. The chain has TRBV20-1 and TRBJ2-1, with 14 bases identical to TRBD2. V lost 4 bases and J lost 7; bases outside the gene matches: 18. Germline V CDR1 and CDR2: DFQATT, SNEGSKA (reference sequence). The CDR3 totals 19 residues. This chain's CDR3 is CSANSRPGTSGSRRNEQFF. The CDR3 nucleotides are TGCAGTGCTAATTCGCGTCCCGGGACTAGCGGGAGTCGTAGGAATGAGCAGTTCTTC.

This clonotype was seen more than once but under ten times. The chain couples TRBV20-1 to TRBJ2-2, with D hard to call. Germline lookup yields CDR1 DFQATT and CDR2 SNEGSKA (reference sequence). This CDR3 spans 14 amino acids. Deletions cut 8 bases from V and 1 base from J, with 14 bases between. The CDR3 reads CSSLNLLNTGELFF. As DNA, the CDR3 is TGCAGTTCCCTAAATCTTCTGAACACCGGGGAGCTGTTTTTT.

This clonotype has just a few counts. The rearrangement links TRBV9 to TRBJ1-4, with D uncertain. Germline V gene lookup returns CDR1 SGDLS and CDR2 YYNGEE. V lost 3 bases and J 4 bases, leaving 13 bases between the germline ends. The CDR3 spans 15 residues. Here the CDR3 DNA reads TGTGCCAGCAGCGAAGGACTCGGGGTTAATGAAAAACTGTTTTTT. Translation: CASSEGLGVNEKLFF.

The chain uses TRBV18 and TRBJ2-5, with TRBD2 as a possible D gene (5 bases). CDR1 and CDR2 from the germline V gene are KGHSH and LQKENI. The CDR3 extends over 15 amino acids. Deletions cut 3 bases from V and 4 bases from J, with 15 bases between. The CDR3 DNA reads TGTGCCAGCTCACCTTTACTAGTAGGTGGAGAGACCCAGTACTTC. This encodes CASSPLLVGGETQYF.

This clonotype appeared a few times. The rearrangement uses TRBV12-3 or TRBV12-4 and TRBJ2-7, with a weak D call TRBD1 (6 bases). Trimming removed 4 bases from V and 0 bases from J, with 13 bases in between. The CDR3 has 15 residues. CDR3 DNA: TGTGCCAGCAGTTACACGACAGGAAACTCCTACGAGCAGTACTTC. This sequence encodes CASSYTTGNSYEQYF.

This clonotype appeared many times. The rearrangement links TRBV27 to TRBJ2-7; the match to TRBD1 covers 7 bases. The CDR3 is made up of 15 amino acids. Germline values: CDR1 MNHEY, CDR2 SMNVEV (reference sequence). Unmatched junction bases numbered 7, after V lost 4 bases and J lost 1 base. CDR3 nucleotides: TGTGCCAGCAGTTCGAATCTGGACAGGTCCTACGAGCAGTACTTC. The encoded protein is CASSSNLDRSYEQYF.

The chain carries TRBV29-1 and TRBJ1-1, with D uncertain. Germline V gene lookup returns CDR1 SQVTM and CDR2 ANQGSEA. The CDR3 runs to 11 residues. Trimming pared 4 bases from V and 6 bases from J, leaving 9 bases between. DNA for the CDR3: TGCAGCGTTGTTGGGCCACCTGAAGCTTTCTTT. This sequence encodes CSVVGPPEAFF. Drawing the rest from reference TRBV29-1 and TRBJ1-1, the complete variable domain is SAVISQKPSRDICQRGTSLTIQCQVDSQVTMMFWYRQQPGQSLTLIATANQGSEATYESGFVIDKFPISRPNLTFSTLTVSNMSPEDSSIYLCSVVGPPEAFFGQGTRLTVV.

This clonotype was recorded at least ten times. The CDR3 coding sequence is TGTGCCAGCAGTTTTCCGGGACTGAGGGGCGGGGAGCTGTTTTTT. Amino acid sequence: CASSFPGLRGGELFF. The chain has TRBV28 and TRBJ2-2, with D tentatively TRBD2 (6 bases). V dropped 3 bases and J dropped 7 bases, with 15 bases sitting between them. Looked up from germline, CDR1 is MDHEN and CDR2 is SYDVKM. The CDR3 loop spans 15 amino acids.

Many counts were recorded for this clonotype. The chain employs TRBV27 and TRBJ2-7, with no clear D. Trimming removed 4 bases at V and 2 bases at J, with 6 bases between. The germline V gene encodes CDR1 MNHEY and CDR2 SMNVEV (reference sequence). The CDR3 consists of 12 residues. As DNA, the CDR3 is TGTGCCAGCAGTTCCCCGACCTACGAGCAGTACTTC. Its translation is CASSSPTYEQYF.

A remark on this clonotype: A read error may be the cause here, since a much bigger clone is one base away. The gene calls are TRBV5-1 and TRBJ1-2; D unresolved. Germline V gene sequence: CDR1 SGHRS, CDR2 YFSETQ. There are 14 residues in the CDR3. V gave up 6 bases and J gave up 7 bases, with 19 bases separating them. The CDR3 nucleotides are TGCGCCAGCACCCCGGGCGGATATGGCTCTGGCTACACCTTC. It encodes CASTPGGYGSGYTF.

This clonotype was counted ten times or more. The V call is TRBV6-2 or TRBV6-3, the J call TRBJ2-1; D might be TRBD1 or TRBD2, each matching 6 bases. The CDR3 sequence is 15 residues long. V dropped 0 bases and J dropped 2 bases, with 8 bases sitting between them. In germline, CDR1 is MNHEY, CDR2 SVGEGT. CDR3 DNA: TGTGCCAGCAGTTACTCCGGGGGCACCTACAATGAGCAGTTCTTC. Translating gives CASSYSGGTYNEQFF.

The sample holds many counts of this clonotype. The V and J genes are TRBV27 and TRBJ1-3, with TRBD1 as a possible D gene (5 bases). V lost 3 bases and J 3 bases, leaving 9 bases between the germline ends. Germline-derived CDR1 and CDR2 are MNHEY and SMNVEV (reference sequence). CDR3 length: 14 amino acids. DNA of the CDR3: TGTGCCAGCAGTTTGTCAGGGATTGGAAACACCATATATTTT. It encodes CASSLSGIGNTIYF.

This clonotype appeared many times. The V and J genes are TRBV27 and TRBJ2-3, with 9 bases identical to TRBD1. Germline loops: CDR1 MNHEY, CDR2 SMNVEV (reference sequence). Losses at the gene ends were 8 bases for V and 4 bases for J; bases not matched to a gene: 10. The CDR3 loop spans 15 amino acids. The CDR3 DNA is TGTGCCAGCTCCGCGGGGACAGGGATCGCAGATACGCAGTATTTT. It codes for CASSAGTGIADTQYF.